This entry describes one T cell receptor (beta chain). Its antigen remains unidentified. The sample is drawn from a study of shared clonotypes between healthy human individuals. Study results and caveats: Some clonotypes were shared by all four sorted-subset donors, while others were not shared. The non-shared ones had lower generation probabilities than the shared ones. What limited the represented genetic and exposure-history diversity was the small number of donors. Only blood was sampled, and tissue TCR repertoires likely differ from blood ones. Naive subsets generally exceeded memory subsets in estimated richness.

Sequenced by immunoSEQ multiplex PCR; TCRdb stores in-frame clones only, minus some. The data hold some 2.4 million clones, with roughly 93% observed a single time. This receptor was taken from a man younger than 30 in good health. Some clones in this sample may be carry-over from other donors' samples. The sample comprised naive CD4+ T cells from PBMCs. As for subset: CD45RA+ positively selected.

The CDR3 DNA sequence: TGTGCCAGCAGCCAAGATCAACAGGGTAAAGGGAGTGAAAAACTGTTTTTT. This translates into CASSQDQQGKGSEKLFF. The V and J genes are TRBV5-4 and TRBJ1-4; a weak D match, TRBD1 (6 bases). The CDR3 length is 17 residues. Trimming left V 4 bases short and J 7 bases short, with 23 bases between. Looked up from germline, CDR1 is SGHNT and CDR2 is YYREEE (reference sequence). The variable domain in full, with the rest retrieved from reference TRBV5-4 and TRBJ1-4, is ETGVTQSPTHLIKTRGQQVTLRCSSQSGHNTVSWYQQALGQGPQFIFQYYREEENGRGNFPPRFSGLQFPNYSSELNVNALELDDSALYLCASSQDQQGKGSEKLFFGSGTQLSVL.